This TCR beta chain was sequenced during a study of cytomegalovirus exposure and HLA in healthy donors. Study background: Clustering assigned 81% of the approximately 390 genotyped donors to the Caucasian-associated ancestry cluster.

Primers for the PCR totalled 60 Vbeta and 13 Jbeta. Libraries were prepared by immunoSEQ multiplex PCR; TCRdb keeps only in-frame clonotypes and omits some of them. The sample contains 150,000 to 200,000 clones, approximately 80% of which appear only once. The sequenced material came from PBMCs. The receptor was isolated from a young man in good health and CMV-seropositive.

CDR3 protein: CASSFGLAGVAEQFF. CDR3 in DNA: TGTGCCAGCAGTTTCGGACTAGCGGGAGTGGCTGAGCAGTTCTTC. V and J are TRBV27 and TRBJ2-1, with 13 bases that match TRBD2. The CDR3 extends over 15 amino acids. Germline trimming cut 3 bases from V and 9 bases from J; bases unmatched to any gene: 5. Germline V CDR1 and CDR2: MNHEY, SMNVEV (reference sequence).